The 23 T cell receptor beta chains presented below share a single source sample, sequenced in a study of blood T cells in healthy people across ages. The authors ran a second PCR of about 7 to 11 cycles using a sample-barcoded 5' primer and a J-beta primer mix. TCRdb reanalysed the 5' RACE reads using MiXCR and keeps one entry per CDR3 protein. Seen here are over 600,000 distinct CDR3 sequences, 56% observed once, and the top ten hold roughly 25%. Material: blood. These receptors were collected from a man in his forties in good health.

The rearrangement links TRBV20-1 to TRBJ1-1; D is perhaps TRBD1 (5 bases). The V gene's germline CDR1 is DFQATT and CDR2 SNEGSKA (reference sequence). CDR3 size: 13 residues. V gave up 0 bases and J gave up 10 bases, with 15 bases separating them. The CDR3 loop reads CSARDPGEVGAFF. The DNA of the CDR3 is TGCAGTGCTAGAGACCCGGGGGAGGTAGGAGCTTTCTTT.

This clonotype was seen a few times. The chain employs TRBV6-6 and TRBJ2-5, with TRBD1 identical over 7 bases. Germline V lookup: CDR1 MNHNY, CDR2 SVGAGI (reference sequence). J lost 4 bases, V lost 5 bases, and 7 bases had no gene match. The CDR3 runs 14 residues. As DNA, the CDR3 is TGTGCCAGCAGTGCCTCGACAGGGCTAGAGACCCAGTACTTC. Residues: CASSASTGLETQYF.

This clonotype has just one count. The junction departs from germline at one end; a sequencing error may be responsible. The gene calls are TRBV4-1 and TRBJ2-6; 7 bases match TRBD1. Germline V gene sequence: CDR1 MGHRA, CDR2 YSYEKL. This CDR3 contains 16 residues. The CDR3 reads CASADRKSSGANALTF. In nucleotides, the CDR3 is TGCGCCAGTGCGGACAGGAAAAGCTCTGGGGCCAACGCCCTGACTTTC.

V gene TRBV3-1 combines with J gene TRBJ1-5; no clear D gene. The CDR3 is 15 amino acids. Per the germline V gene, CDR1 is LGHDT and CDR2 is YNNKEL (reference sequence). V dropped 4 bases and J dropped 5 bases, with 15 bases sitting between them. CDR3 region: CASSPRSNDDQPQHF. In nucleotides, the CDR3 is TGTGCCAGCAGCCCCCGGTCTAATGATGATCAGCCCCAGCATTTT.

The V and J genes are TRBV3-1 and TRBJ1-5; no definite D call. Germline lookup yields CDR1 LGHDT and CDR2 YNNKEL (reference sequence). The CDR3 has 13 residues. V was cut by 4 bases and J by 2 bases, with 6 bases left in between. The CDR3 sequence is CASSPLGNQPQHF. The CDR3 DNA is TGTGCCAGCAGCCCATTGGGCAATCAGCCCCAGCATTTT.

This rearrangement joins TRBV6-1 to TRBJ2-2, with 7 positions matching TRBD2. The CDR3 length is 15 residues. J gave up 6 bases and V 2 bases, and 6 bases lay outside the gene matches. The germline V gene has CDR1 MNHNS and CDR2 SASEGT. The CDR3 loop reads CASSERRGGAGELFF. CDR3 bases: TGTGCCAGCAGTGAAAGACGGGGAGGGGCCGGGGAGCTGTTTTTT.

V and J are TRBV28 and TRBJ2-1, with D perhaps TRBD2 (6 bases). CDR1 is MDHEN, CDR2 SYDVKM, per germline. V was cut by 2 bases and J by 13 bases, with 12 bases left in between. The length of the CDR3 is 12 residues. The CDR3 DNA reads TGTGCCAGCAGTTTAATCGAGGACTATCAGTTCTTC. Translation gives CASSLIEDYQFF.

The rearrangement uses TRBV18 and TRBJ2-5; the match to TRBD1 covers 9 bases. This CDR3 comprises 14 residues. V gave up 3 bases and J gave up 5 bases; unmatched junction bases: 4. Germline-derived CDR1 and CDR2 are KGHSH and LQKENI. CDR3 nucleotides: TGTGCCAGCTCACCGGTGGACAGGGGCGAGACCCAGTACTTC. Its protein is CASSPVDRGETQYF.

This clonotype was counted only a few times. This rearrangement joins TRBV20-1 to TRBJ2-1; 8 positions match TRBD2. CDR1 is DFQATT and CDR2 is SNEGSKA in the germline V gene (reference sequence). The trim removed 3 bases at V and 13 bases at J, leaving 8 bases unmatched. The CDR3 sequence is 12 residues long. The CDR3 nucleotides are TGCAGTGCTAGGGGTAGCGGGATTAATCAGTTCTTC. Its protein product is CSARGSGINQFF.

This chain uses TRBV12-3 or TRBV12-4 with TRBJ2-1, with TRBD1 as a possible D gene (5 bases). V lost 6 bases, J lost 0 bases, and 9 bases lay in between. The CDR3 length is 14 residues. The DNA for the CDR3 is TGTGCCAGCAGCCGACAGAACTCCTACAATGAGCAGTTCTTC. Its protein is CASSRQNSYNEQFF.

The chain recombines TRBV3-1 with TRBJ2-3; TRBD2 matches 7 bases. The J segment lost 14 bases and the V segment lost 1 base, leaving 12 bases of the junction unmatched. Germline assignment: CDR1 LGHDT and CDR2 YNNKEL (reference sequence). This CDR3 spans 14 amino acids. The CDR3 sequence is CASSQVKVAGVSYF. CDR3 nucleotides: TGTGCCAGCAGCCAAGTGAAAGTGGCGGGAGTCTCGTATTTT.

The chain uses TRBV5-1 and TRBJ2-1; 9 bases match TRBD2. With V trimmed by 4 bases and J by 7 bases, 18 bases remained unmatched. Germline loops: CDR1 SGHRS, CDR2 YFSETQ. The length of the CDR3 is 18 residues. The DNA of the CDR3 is TGCGCCAGCAGCAAGCTGGAAAGAATGGCGCGGGAGGGGAATGAGCAGTTCTTC. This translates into CASSKLERMAREGNEQFF. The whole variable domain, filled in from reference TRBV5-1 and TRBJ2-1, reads KAGVTQTPRYLIKTRGQQVTLSCSPISGHRSVSWYQQTPGQGLQFLFEYFSETQRNKGNFPGRFSGRQFSNSRSEMNVSTLELGDSALYLCASSKLERMAREGNEQFFGPGTRLTVL.

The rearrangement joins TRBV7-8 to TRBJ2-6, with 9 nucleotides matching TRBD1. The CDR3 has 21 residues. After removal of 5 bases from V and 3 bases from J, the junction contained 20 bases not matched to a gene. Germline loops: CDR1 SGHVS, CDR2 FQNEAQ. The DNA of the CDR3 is TGTGCCAGCAGCATCATCCATACAACGGGACAGGGTAGTGGTGGGGCCAACGTCCTGACTTTC. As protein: CASSIIHTTGQGSGGANVLTF.

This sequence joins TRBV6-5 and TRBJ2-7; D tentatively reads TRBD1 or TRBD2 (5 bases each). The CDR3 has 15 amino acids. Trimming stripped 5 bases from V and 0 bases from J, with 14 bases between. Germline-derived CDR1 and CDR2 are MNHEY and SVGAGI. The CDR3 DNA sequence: TGTGCCAGCAGTAGAGGGGTCGGGCGCTCCTACGAGCAGTACTTC. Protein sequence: CASSRGVGRSYEQYF.

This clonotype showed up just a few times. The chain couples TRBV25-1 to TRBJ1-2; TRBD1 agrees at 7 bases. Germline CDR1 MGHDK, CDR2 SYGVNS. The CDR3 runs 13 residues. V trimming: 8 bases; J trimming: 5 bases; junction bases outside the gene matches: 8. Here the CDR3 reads CASGGAGGYGYTF. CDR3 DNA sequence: TGTGCCAGCGGCGGGGCAGGGGGATATGGCTACACCTTC.

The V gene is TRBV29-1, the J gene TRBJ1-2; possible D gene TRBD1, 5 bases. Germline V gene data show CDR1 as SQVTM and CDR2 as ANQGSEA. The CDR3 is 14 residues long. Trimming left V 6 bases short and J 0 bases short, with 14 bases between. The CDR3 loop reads CSVKGRTANYGYTF. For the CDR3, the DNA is TGCAGCGTCAAGGGACGGACTGCTAACTATGGCTACACCTTC.

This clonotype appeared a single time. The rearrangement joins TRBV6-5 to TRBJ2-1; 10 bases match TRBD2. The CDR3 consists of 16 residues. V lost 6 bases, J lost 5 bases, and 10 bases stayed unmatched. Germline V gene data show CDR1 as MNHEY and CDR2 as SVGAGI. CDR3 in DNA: TGTGCCAGCAGCCGACCGATAGGACTAGCGGACAATGAGCAGTTCTTC. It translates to CASSRPIGLADNEQFF.

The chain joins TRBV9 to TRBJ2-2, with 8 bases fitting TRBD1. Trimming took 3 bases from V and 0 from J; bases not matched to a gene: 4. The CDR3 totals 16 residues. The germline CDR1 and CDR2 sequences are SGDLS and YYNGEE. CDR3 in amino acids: CASSGEDRANTGELFF. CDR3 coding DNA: TGTGCCAGCAGCGGTGAGGACAGGGCGAACACCGGGGAGCTGTTTTTT.

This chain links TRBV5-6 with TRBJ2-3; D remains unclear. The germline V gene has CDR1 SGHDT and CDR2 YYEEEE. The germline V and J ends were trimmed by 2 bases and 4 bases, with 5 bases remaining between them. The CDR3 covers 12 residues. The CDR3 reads CASSLQSDTQYF. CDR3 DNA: TGTGCCAGCAGCTTACAGTCAGATACGCAGTATTTT.

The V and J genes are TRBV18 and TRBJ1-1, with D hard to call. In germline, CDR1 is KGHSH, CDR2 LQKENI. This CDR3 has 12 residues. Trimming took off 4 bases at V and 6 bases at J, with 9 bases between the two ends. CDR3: CASSLLGAEAFF. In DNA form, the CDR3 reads TGTGCCAGCTCACTCTTAGGCGCTGAAGCTTTCTTT.

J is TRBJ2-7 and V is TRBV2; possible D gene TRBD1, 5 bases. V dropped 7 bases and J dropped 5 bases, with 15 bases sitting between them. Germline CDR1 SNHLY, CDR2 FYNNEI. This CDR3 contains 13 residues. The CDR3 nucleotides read TGTGCCAGCAAACTACAGGAAATCCACGAGCAGTACTTC. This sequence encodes CASKLQEIHEQYF.

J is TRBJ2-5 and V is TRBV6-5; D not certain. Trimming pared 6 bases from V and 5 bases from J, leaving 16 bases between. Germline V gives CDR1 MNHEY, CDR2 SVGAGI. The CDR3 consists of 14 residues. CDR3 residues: CASSRNTFAETQYF. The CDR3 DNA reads TGTGCCAGCAGCCGCAACACATTTGCGGAGACCCAGTACTTC.

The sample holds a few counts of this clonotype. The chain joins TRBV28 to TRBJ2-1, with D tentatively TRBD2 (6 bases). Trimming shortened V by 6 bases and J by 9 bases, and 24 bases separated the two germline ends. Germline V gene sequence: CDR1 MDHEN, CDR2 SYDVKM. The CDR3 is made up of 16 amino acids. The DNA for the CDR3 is TGTGCCAGCAGCCTTCTCTCGGGACTCGTTAAGGGTGAGCAGTTCTTC. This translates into CASSLLSGLVKGEQFF.